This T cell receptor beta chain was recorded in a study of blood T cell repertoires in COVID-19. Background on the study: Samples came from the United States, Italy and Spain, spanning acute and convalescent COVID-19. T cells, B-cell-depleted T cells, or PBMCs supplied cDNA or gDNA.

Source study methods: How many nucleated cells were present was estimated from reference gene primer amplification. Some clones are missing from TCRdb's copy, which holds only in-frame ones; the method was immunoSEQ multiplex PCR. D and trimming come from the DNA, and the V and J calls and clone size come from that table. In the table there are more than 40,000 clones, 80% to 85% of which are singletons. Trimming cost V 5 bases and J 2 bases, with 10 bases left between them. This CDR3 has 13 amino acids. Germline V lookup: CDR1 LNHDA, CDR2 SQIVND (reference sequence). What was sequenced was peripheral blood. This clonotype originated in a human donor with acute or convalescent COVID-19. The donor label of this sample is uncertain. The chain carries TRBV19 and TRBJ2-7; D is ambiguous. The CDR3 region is CASSSNSTYEQYF. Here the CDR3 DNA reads TGTGCCAGTAGTTCCAACAGCACCTACGAGCAGTACTTC. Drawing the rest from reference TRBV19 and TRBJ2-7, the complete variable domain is DGGITQSPKYLFRKEGQNVTLSCEQNLNHDAMYWYRQDPGQGLRLIYYSQIVNDFQKGDIAEGYSVSREKKESFPLTVTSAQKNPTAFYLCASSSNSTYEQYFGPGTRLTVT.